This TCR beta chain was captured by sequencing in a study of blood T cell repertoires in COVID-19. Study in general: Specimens from acute and convalescent COVID-19 originated in the United States, Italy and Spain. Sources were T cells, B-cell-depleted T cells, or PBMCs; the material itself was cDNA or gDNA.

Germline V CDR1 and CDR2: MNHEY, SMNVEV (reference sequence). Unmatched junction bases numbered 15, after V lost 5 bases and J lost 0 bases. The CDR3 covers 19 residues. Per the study methods: Amplification of reference gene primers provided the estimated nucleated cell counts. Only in-frame clones appear in the TCRdb table, and some are missing; sequencing was by immunoSEQ multiplex PCR. V, J and clone size derive from that table, while D and trimming were established from the DNA sequence. Here the sample spans 100,000 or so clones, 85% being singletons. V usage is TRBV27 and J usage is TRBJ1-5, with 8 bases identical to TRBD1. Sequenced material: peripheral blood. This receptor was taken from a woman in her 70s with active or convalescent COVID-19. CDR3 DNA: TGTGCCAGCAGTCCACATCGCTCGACAGGGGACTATAGCAATCAGCCCCAGCATTTT. Protein sequence: CASSPHRSTGDYSNQPQHF.